This T cell receptor (beta chain) was obtained from a study of shared clonotypes between healthy human individuals. Background on the study: Serving as donors were two women and a few men, whose ages spanned 18 to 49.

Sorted-subset replicate PCR reactions were performed with approximately 190 ng DNA, corresponding to tens of thousands of T cell genomes. Sequenced by immunoSEQ multiplex PCR; TCRdb stores in-frame clones only, minus some. Altogether around 940,000 clones are present, more than 75% being singletons, with the ten largest covering about 1.5%. General study results and limits: Larger estimated richness was generally recorded for naive subsets relative to memory subsets.

The germline V and J ends were trimmed by 5 bases and 1 base, with 8 bases remaining between them. The CDR3 contains 13 residues. CDR1 is SGHTA, CDR2 FQGNSA, per germline. About this clone itself: The antigen is unknown. A much larger clone differs by one base, so this may be a read error.

The origin of this receptor is a man aged 18 to 30 in good health. Sequencing was done on a sample of memory CD4+ T cells sorted from blood. Subset indicated: CD45RA-negative fraction. This rearrangement joins TRBV7-2 to TRBJ1-1; no reliable D call. CDR3 DNA sequence: TGTGCCAGCAGCCCCCTGGGGAACACTGAAGCTTTCTTT. Amino acid sequence: CASSPLGNTEAFF.